Sequencing of this T cell receptor (beta chain) was carried out in a study of blood T cell repertoires in COVID-19. Study in general: COVID-19 samples, acute and convalescent, were from the United States, Italy and Spain.

Original methodology: How many nucleated cells were present was estimated from reference gene primer amplification. The repertoire was sequenced with immunoSEQ multiplex PCR; TCRdb's copy has only in-frame clones and lacks some. Clone size and the V and J calls come from that table; the DNA yielded D and trimming. This table holds 280,000 or so clones, roughly 88% found once. Clinical history reported by participants formed the basis on which cohorts were assigned. Recovered participants had two consecutive negative NP/OP PCR tests, healthcare professional clearance, or symptom resolution. Germline trimming cut 10 bases from V and 4 bases from J; bases unmatched to any gene: 10. In germline, CDR1 is SNHLY, CDR2 FYNNEI. The CDR3 is made up of 14 amino acids.

This receptor was taken from a man aged 30 to 45 who had recovered from COVID-19. This sequence joins TRBV2 and TRBJ2-1; 7 bases match TRBD2. What was sequenced was PBMCs or T cells enriched from blood (not recorded which). CDR3 amino acids: CATYLGEGYNEQFF. The DNA of the CDR3 is TGTGCCACCTACTTAGGGGAGGGATACAATGAGCAGTTCTTC.